The source of this TCR beta chain is a study of blood T cells in healthy people across ages. The germline gives CDR1 SGHTA, CDR2 FQGNSA. The V gene lost 1 base and the J gene lost 1 base, with 8 bases spanning the gap. This CDR3 is 15 amino acids long. About this clonotype itself: The target antigen is unknown.

The study, taken as a whole, reports: Estimates of total diversity, which came from one million sequenced T cells, were considered to be underestimates.

Primers used in a second PCR of about 7 to 12 cycles were a sample-barcoded 5' primer and a J-beta primer mix. Each of the samples gave a minimum of 3 million paired-end reads that contained CDR3. TCRdb re-called the 5' RACE reads through MiXCR, storing one row per CDR3 protein. The data contain more than 800,000 distinct CDR3 sequences, 40% to 55% of them singletons. What was sequenced was blood. The sequence was collected from a woman between 55 and 75 years old in good health. This rearrangement joins TRBV7-2 to TRBJ2-1; D gene uncertain. The CDR3 loop is CASSLVQASYNEQFF. Here the CDR3 DNA reads TGTGCCAGCAGCTTAGTTCAAGCGTCCTACAATGAGCAGTTCTTC.